This TCR beta chain stems from a study of siplizumab effects on memory and regulatory T cells. Trimming shortened V by 5 bases and J by 2 bases, and 11 bases separated the two germline ends. The CDR3 runs 15 residues. Germline values: CDR1 SGHNT, CDR2 YYREEE (reference sequence). A word on this clone: What it binds is not known.

Profiling relied on immunoSEQ multiplex PCR, and the TCRdb table lists in-frame clones only, not all of them. In the table there are around 97,000 clones, roughly 94% of which are singletons. Whole-study findings and limits: Few alloreactive clones mapped to unstimulated subsets. With siplizumab, mappable alloreactive CD4+ clones averaged roughly 72% Treg-derived, versus less than 30% in controls.

The sequence was obtained from a human donor in good health. The chain joins TRBV5-4 to TRBJ2-6; no firm D call. The specimen was non-Treg CD4+ T cells sorted from blood. The CDR3 sequence: CASRGFVPGANVLTF. The CDR3 nucleotides read TGTGCCAGCAGGGGATTCGTCCCTGGGGCCAACGTCCTGACTTTC.